This TCR beta chain was recorded in a study of blood T cell repertoires in COVID-19. Data came from immunoSEQ multiplex PCR; TCRdb stores just in-frame clones and leaves some out. The sample contains tens of thousands of clones, 85% of which appear only once. Trimming left V 2 bases short and J 2 bases short, with 2 bases between. CDR1 and CDR2 from the germline V gene are GTSNPN and SVGIG (reference sequence). The CDR3 consists of 11 residues. V usage is TRBV30 and J usage is TRBJ2-3; D gene ambiguous. The sequencing input was peripheral blood. The source is a man over 45 with acute or convalescent COVID-19. The DNA of the CDR3 is TGTGCCTGGAGTCTCACAGATACGCAGTATTTT. Translated, it gives CAWSLTDTQYF.